Listed below are T cell receptor beta chains from one sample, sequenced in a study of cytomegalovirus exposure and HLA in healthy donors. Clones were sequenced by immunoSEQ multiplex PCR, and TCRdb holds only the in-frame ones, with some missing. Among about 120,000 clones listed, approximately 66% were seen once. The sample taken for sequencing was PBMCs. These receptors all stem from a woman in her forties in good health and CMV-seropositive. Both conserved end residues are part of each CDR3. A D gene is named only where the DNA matches it firmly. Expanded clones get a size class; other rows say once, few or many, or leave the size out.

clone_size,j_call,v_call,d_call,cdr3_aa,cdr3_nt
NA,TRBJ1-1,TRBV18,TRBD1,CASSPTRQGGYTEAFF,TGTGCCAGCTCACCCACCAGACAGGGCGGGTACACTGAAGCTTTCTTT
NA,TRBJ1-5,TRBV19,NA,CASRGRGGPYSNQPQHF,TGTGCCAGTAGGGGGAGGGGTGGGCCGTATAGCAATCAGCCCCAGCATTTT
NA,TRBJ2-7,TRBV10-1,NA,CASSGMGGEQYF,TGCGCCAGCAGTGGAATGGGGGGCGAGCAGTACTTC
few,TRBJ1-5,TRBV6-7,TRBD1,CASSSRDRAFQPQHF,TGTGCCAGCAGTAGTCGGGACAGGGCCTTTCAGCCCCAGCATTTT
NA,TRBJ1-2,TRBV11-2,NA,CASSLGPDSEVF,TGTGCCAGCAGCTTAGGTCCCGACTCCGAAGTATTC
NA,TRBJ1-1,TRBV6-1,TRBD1,CASRGGTGGSEAFF,TGTGCCAGCAGGGGGGGGACAGGAGGTTCGGAAGCTTTCTTT
NA,TRBJ2-7,TRBV6-5,TRBD2,CASSYTRLAGSYEQYF,TGTGCCAGCAGTTACACGAGACTAGCGGGATCCTACGAGCAGTACTTC
NA,TRBJ2-7,TRBV14,NA,CASSQGFGYGHEQYF,TGTGCCAGCAGCCAAGGGTTCGGGTACGGCCACGAGCAGTACTTC
NA,TRBJ2-1,TRBV19,TRBD2,CASSLGLAGGNNEQFF,TGTGCCAGTAGTTTGGGACTAGCGGGGGGGAACAATGAGCAGTTCTTC
NA,TRBJ2-7,TRBV9,TRBD1,CASSPGTAIEHF,TGTGCCAGCAGTCCAGGGACAGCAATCGAACACTTC
NA,TRBJ2-7,TRBV27,NA,CASRQGGEQYF,TGTGCCAGCAGACAGGGGGGGGAGCAGTACTTC
NA,TRBJ2-5,TRBV7-6,NA,CASSFRGGETQYF,TGTGCCAGCAGCTTTCGGGGTGGGGAGACCCAGTACTTC
NA,TRBJ2-2,TRBV7-8,TRBD1,CASSRDRESGELFF,TGTGCCAGCAGCCGGGACAGGGAATCCGGGGAGCTGTTTTTT
NA,TRBJ2-7,TRBV7-9,TRBD1,CASTPRPATGGEQYF,TGTGCCAGCACCCCAAGGCCGGCGACAGGGGGGGAGCAGTACTTC
NA,TRBJ2-3,TRBV25-1,TRBD2,CASSMAGLAGGTQYF,TGTGCCAGCAGTATGGCGGGACTAGCGGGGGGTACGCAGTATTTT
NA,TRBJ2-7,TRBV18,NA,CASSPLTGSSYEQYF,TGTGCCAGCTCACCCCTTACGGGAAGCTCCTACGAGCAGTACTTC
few,TRBJ1-2,TRBV15,NA,CATSRDLQNYGYTF,TGTGCCACCAGCAGAGATTTACAGAACTATGGCTACACCTTC
NA,TRBJ2-7,TRBV29-1,TRBD1,CSVVGQGDYEQYF,TGCAGCGTTGTGGGCCAGGGGGATTACGAGCAGTACTTC
NA,TRBJ1-1,TRBV5-1,TRBD1,CASSWGQGERGTEAFF,TGCGCCAGCAGCTGGGGGCAGGGGGAGAGGGGCACTGAAGCTTTCTTT
NA,TRBJ2-1,TRBV7-3,TRBD2,CASSSEASGSILHEQFF,TGTGCCAGCAGCTCAGAGGCAAGCGGGAGTATTCTCCATGAGCAGTTCTTC
NA,TRBJ2-7,TRBV28,TRBD1,CASSPPGQKLYEQYF,TGTGCCAGCAGTCCTCCGGGACAGAAACTTTACGAGCAGTACTTC
NA,TRBJ1-2,TRBV19,TRBD1,CATAGQGVNGYTF,TGTGCCACCGCGGGACAGGGGGTTAATGGCTACACCTTC
NA,TRBJ1-5,TRBV2,NA,CASSASAPGDQHF,TGTGCCAGCAGTGCTTCGGCCCCAGGGGACCAGCATTTT
NA,TRBJ2-2,TRBV2,NA,CASNLIGGTGELFF,TGTGCCAGCAATCTAATAGGGGGTACCGGGGAGCTGTTTTTT
NA,TRBJ1-6,TRBV2,NA,CASRQDAGDSPLHF,TGTGCCAGCAGGCAGGACGCAGGGGATTCACCCCTCCACTTT
NA,TRBJ2-7,TRBV28,NA,CASSPVEGVAYEQYF,TGTGCCAGCAGCCCGGTAGAGGGAGTGGCCTACGAGCAGTACTTC
NA,TRBJ2-3,TRBV30,NA,CAWSVLQGLTDTQYF,TGTGCCTGGAGTGTACTACAGGGTCTCACAGATACGCAGTATTTT
NA,TRBJ1-5,TRBV6-5,NA,CASSRALENQPQHF,TGTGCCAGCAGCAGGGCACTGGAAAATCAGCCCCAGCATTTT
NA,TRBJ1-5,TRBV29-1,TRBD1,CSVGYTGDLSNQPQHF,TGCAGCGTAGGATACACAGGGGATTTGAGCAATCAGCCCCAGCATTTT
few,TRBJ2-1,TRBV11-3,NA,CASSPPGSNEQFF,TGTGCCAGCAGCCCACCGGGGAGCAATGAGCAGTTCTTC
NA,TRBJ2-3,TRBV5-1,NA,CASSAPPGGKSWTDTQYF,TGCGCCAGCAGCGCTCCCCCGGGTGGCAAATCCTGGACTGATACGCAGTATTTT
few,TRBJ2-2,TRBV2,TRBD1,CASSDRDRALGEVAGELFF,TGTGCCAGCAGTGATCGGGACAGGGCCTTAGGGGAAGTCGCCGGGGAGCTGTTTTTT
NA,TRBJ2-3,TRBV15,NA,CATSRDAGTGTDTQYF,TGTGCCACCAGCAGAGATGCCGGGACTGGTACAGATACGCAGTATTTT
NA,TRBJ1-2,TRBV27,TRBD1,CASSSGQGLDYGYTF,TGTGCCAGCAGTTCAGGACAGGGCCTAGACTATGGCTACACCTTC
few,TRBJ2-7,TRBV6-6,TRBD2,CASSYSGLAQEQYF,TGTGCCAGCAGTTACTCGGGACTAGCCCAGGAGCAGTACTTC
NA,TRBJ1-2,TRBV30,TRBD1,CAWSASDRGRYGYTF,TGTGCCTGGAGTGCTTCGGACAGGGGGCGTTATGGCTACACCTTC
NA,TRBJ2-7,TRBV7-7,TRBD2,CASSLGGTTYEQYF,TGTGCTAGCAGCTTAGGTGGGACTACCTACGAGCAGTACTTC
few,TRBJ2-2,TRBV5-1,TRBD2,CASSRSGGNTGELFF,TGCGCCAGCAGTCGTAGCGGGGGGAACACCGGGGAGCTGTTTTTT
NA,TRBJ2-1,TRBV5-1,TRBD2,CASSRLAGVEQFF,TGCGCCAGCAGCAGACTAGCGGGAGTGGAGCAGTTCTTC